This T cell receptor beta chain was found in a study of blood T cell repertoires in COVID-19 (TCRdb year 2020). For the wider study: Samples from collaborators originated in the United States, Italy and Spain and spanned both the acute and convalescent phases of COVID-19. The material from the prospective study consisted of cDNA or gDNA derived from T cells, B-cell-depleted T cells, or PBMCs. The dataset comprised deeply sampled blood TCRbeta repertoires from subjects exposed to, actively infected with, or recovered from COVID-19. The repertoires were released in a freely available public database intended as a resource for research on the immune response to SARS-CoV-2. Where HLA class I and class II types were available, the types were taken from metadata supplied by the sample provider, not from assay-based typing. A de-identified subject ID, COVID-19 status, age in years and sex were almost always included in the sample metadata. Samples came from the ongoing ImmuneRACE study (first 160 participants) plus 1,254 subjects from 6 global collaborators.

The collaborating institutions used their own protocols to collect whole blood in K2EDTA tubes. For TCRbeta analysis, collaborators shipped samples as frozen whole blood, isolated PBMCs, or DNA extracted from either of those sample types. From the cysteine up to the phenylalanine, the CDR3 has a length of 18 residues. Only the CDR3 region is kept as DNA, spanning 54 bases read in frame from base 1. V gives up 0 bases and J gives up 1 base, and the segment between their germline ends measures 19 bases. CDR1 SGHRS and CDR2 YFSETQ were looked up in the germline V gene. Note on this clone: Its specific antigen is unknown. No base-level quality is on record; no much larger clone is a single base apart.

The full study reports these points: The amount of clinical and demographic metadata varied by source and participant and was provided uncurated.

TCRbeta CDR3 regions were amplified from genomic DNA by means of the immunoSEQ Assay, a bias-controlled multiplex PCR. Under the source paper's analysis protocol: Nucleated cell counts per sample were estimated from amplification of reference gene primers within the assay. To quantify the absolute abundance of each unique TCRbeta CDR3 rearrangement, sequence reads were collapsed and filtered. For each sample, productive Simpson clonality was calculated as the square root of Simpson's diversity index over productive rearrangements. In its TCRdb copy, this immuneACCESS table keeps in-frame sequences only and misses some clones. Where compared with another copy, unresolved V genes explain less than half of these, and the others have no known cause. The DNA was the basis for D and trimming; V, J and clone size are from that table. The sample table contains around 68,000 clones; only one count was recorded for over 70% of them. The leading ten clones occupy less than 2.5% of the sample.

The clonotype was recovered from a human donor in a cohort sampled during active COVID-19. The sample consisted of peripheral blood. Recombination connected TRBV5-1 to TRBJ2-5, and perhaps TRBD1 as D gene, on 6 matching bases. The CDR3 is CASSLALGAGGSQETQYF. The DNA is as follows: TGCGCCAGCAGCTTGGCCTTGGGGGCTGGAGGCAGCCAAGAGACCCAGTACTTC.